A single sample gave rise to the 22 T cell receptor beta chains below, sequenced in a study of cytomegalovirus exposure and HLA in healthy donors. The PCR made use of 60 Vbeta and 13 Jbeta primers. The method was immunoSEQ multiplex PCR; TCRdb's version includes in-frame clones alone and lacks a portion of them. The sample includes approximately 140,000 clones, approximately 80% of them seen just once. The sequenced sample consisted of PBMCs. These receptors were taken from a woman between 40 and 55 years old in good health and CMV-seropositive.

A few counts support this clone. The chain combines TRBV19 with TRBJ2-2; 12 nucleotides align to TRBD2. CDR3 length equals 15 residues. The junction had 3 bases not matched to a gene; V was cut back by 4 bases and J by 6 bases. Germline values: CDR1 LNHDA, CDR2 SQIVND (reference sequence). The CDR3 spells CASSRTSGVAGELFF. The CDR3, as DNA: TGTGCCAGTAGTAGGACTAGCGGGGTCGCCGGGGAGCTGTTTTTT.

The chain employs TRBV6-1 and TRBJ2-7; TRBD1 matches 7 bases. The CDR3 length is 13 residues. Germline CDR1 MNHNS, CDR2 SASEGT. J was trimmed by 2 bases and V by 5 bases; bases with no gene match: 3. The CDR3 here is CASSLGQTYEQYF. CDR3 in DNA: TGTGCCAGCAGTTTGGGACAGACCTACGAGCAGTACTTC.

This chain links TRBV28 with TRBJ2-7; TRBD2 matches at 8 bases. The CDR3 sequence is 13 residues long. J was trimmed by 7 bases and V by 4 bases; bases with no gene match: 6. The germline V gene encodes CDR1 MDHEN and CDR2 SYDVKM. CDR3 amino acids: CASSSDGGEEQYF. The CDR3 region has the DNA TGTGCCAGCAGTTCGGACGGGGGGGAGGAGCAGTACTTC.

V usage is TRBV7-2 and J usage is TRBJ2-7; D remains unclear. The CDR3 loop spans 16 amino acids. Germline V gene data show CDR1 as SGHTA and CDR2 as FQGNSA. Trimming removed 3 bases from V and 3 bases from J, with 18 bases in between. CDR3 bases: TGTGCCAGCAGCTTTCTCGGTACAGAGCTCATCTACGAGCAGTACTTC. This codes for CASSFLGTELIYEQYF.

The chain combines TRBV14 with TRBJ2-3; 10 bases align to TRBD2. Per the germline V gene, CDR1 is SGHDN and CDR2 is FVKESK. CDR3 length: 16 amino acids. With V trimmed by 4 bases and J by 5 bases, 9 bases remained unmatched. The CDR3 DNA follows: TGTGCCAGCAGCCTTCGAGCGGGAGGGCCGATAGATACGCAGTATTTT. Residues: CASSLRAGGPIDTQYF.

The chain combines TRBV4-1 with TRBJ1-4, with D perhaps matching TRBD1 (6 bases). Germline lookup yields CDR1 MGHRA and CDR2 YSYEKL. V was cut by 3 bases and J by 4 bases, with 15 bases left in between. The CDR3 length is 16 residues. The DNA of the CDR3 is TGCGCCAGCAGCCAGGACACAGGGTTGGGTAATGAAAAACTGTTTTTT. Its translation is CASSQDTGLGNEKLFF.

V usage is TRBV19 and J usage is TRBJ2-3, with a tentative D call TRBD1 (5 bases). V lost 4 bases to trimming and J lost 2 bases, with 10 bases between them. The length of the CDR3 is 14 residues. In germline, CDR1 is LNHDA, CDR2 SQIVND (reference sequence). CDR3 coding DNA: TGTGCCAGTAGTAGGGGCACCGTCACAGATACGCAGTATTTT. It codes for CASSRGTVTDTQYF.

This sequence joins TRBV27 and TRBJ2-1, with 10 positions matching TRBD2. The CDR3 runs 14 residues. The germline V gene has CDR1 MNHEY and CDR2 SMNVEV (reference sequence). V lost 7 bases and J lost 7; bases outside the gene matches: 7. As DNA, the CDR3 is TGTGCCAGCAATAGCGGGAGGCCGGGGAATGAGCAGTTCTTC. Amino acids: CASNSGRPGNEQFF.

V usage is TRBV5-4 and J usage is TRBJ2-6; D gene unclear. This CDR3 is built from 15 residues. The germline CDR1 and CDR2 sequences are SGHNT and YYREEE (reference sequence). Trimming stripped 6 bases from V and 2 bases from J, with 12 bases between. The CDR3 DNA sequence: TGTGCCAGCACCCGCTCGGGTCCTGGGGCCAACGTCCTGACTTTC. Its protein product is CASTRSGPGANVLTF.

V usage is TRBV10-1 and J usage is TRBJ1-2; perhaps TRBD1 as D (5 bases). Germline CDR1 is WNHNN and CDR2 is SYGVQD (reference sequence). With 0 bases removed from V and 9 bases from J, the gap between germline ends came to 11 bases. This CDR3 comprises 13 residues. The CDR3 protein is CASSESGGTSYTF. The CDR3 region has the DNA TGCGCCAGCAGTGAGTCCGGAGGGACCAGCTACACCTTC.

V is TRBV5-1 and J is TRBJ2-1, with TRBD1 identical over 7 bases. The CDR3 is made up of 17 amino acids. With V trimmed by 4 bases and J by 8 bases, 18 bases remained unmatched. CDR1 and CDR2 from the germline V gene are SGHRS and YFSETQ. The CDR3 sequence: CASSPTRRGGPMDEQFF. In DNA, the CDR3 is TGCGCCAGCAGCCCAACTAGACGAGGGGGCCCTATGGATGAGCAGTTCTTC.

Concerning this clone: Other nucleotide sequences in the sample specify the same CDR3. This CDR3 is CASSRQGNTEAFF. CDR3 sequence (DNA): TGTGCCAGCAGCCGACAGGGAAATACTGAAGCTTTCTTT. This chain uses TRBV7-3 with TRBJ1-1; 7 nucleotides agree with TRBD1. After removal of 5 bases from V and 5 bases from J, the junction contained 5 bases not matched to a gene. The CDR3 runs 13 residues. Germline CDR1 and CDR2: SGHTA and FQGTGA.

CDR3 in DNA: TGTGCCAGCAGGCCCGAGCAGGGAACCTTTGACCACGAGCAGTACTTC. Its translation: CASRPEQGTFDHEQYF. The rearrangement links TRBV28 to TRBJ2-7; possible D gene TRBD1, 5 bases. Germline V gives CDR1 MDHEN, CDR2 SYDVKM. The CDR3 contains 16 residues. Trimming removed 6 bases at V and 5 bases at J, with 23 bases between.

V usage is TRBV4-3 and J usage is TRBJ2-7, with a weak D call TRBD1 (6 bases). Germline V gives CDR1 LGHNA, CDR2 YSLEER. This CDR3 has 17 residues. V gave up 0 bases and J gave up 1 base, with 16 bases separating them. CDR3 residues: CASSQEMGALTSYEQYF. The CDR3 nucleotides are TGCGCCAGCAGCCAAGAAATGGGGGCTCTGACGTCCTACGAGCAGTACTTC.

The CDR3 bases are TGCGCCAGCAGCCAAGATCCGGACAGGGATCCCTACGAGCAGTACTTC. The encoded protein is CASSQDPDRDPYEQYF. The chain is built from TRBV4-3 and TRBJ2-7, with 8 bases that match TRBD1. Trimming removed 0 bases from V and 2 bases from J; junction bases left unmatched: 6. Germline assignment: CDR1 LGHNA and CDR2 YSLEER. The CDR3 has 16 residues.

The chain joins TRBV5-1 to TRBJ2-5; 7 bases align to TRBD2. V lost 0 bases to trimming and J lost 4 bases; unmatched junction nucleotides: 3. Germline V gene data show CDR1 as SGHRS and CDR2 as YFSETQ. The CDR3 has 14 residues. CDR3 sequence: CASSLVGGGETQYF. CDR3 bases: TGCGCCAGCAGCTTGGTTGGGGGGGGAGAGACCCAGTACTTC. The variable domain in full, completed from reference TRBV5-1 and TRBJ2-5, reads KAGVTQTPRYLIKTRGQQVTLSCSPISGHRSVSWYQQTPGQGLQFLFEYFSETQRNKGNFPGRFSGRQFSNSRSEMNVSTLELGDSALYLCASSLVGGGETQYFGPGTRLLVL.

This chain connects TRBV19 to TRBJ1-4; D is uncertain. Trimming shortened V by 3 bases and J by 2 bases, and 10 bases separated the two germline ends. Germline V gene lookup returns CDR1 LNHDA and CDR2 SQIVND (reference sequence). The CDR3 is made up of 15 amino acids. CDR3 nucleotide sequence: TGTGCCAGTAGTATCTCGAGGTCCACTAATGAAAAACTGTTTTTT. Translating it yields CASSISRSTNEKLFF.

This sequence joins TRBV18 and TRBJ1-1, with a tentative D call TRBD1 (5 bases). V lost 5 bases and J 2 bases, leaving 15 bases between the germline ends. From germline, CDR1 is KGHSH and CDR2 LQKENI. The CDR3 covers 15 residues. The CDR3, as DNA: TGTGCCAGCTCATTGACAGAGCCACTAAACACTGAAGCTTTCTTT. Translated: CASSLTEPLNTEAFF.

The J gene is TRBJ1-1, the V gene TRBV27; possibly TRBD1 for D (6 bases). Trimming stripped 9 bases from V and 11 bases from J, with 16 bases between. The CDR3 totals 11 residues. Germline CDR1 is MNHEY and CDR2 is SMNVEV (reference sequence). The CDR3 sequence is CASREGGEAFF. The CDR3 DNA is TGTGCCAGTAGGGAGGGGGGAGAGGCTTTCTTT.

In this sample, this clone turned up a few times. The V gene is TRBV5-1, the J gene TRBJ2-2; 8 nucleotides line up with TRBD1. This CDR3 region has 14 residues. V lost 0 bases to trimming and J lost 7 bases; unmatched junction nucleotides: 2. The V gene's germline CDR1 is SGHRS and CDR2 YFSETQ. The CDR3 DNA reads TGCGCCAGCAGCTTGGGGACAGGGATCGGGGAGCTGTTTTTT. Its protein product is CASSLGTGIGELFF.

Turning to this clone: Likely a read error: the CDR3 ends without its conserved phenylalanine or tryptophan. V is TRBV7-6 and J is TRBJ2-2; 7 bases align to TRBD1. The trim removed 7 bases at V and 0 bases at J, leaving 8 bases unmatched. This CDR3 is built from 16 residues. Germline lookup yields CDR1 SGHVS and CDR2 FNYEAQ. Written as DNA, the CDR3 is TGTGCCAGCACCTGGACAGGCACAACGAACACCGGGGAGCTGTTTGTT. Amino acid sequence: CASTWTGTTNTGELFV.

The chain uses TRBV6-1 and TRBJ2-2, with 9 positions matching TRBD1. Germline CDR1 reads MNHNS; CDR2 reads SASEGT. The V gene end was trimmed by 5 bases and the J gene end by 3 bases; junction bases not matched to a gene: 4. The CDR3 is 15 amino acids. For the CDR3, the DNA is TGTGCCAGCAGTTCGACAGGGGGTTACACCGGGGAGCTGTTTTTT. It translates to CASSSTGGYTGELFF.